This is a list of T cell receptor beta chains from one sample in a study of T-cell memory formation after mild COVID-19. Using its own MiXCR run on the 5' RACE reads, TCRdb lists one record per CDR3 protein. The sample records under 300,000 distinct CDR3 sequences, about a sixth being singletons. Sequencing was done on a sample of PBMCs or a T cell subset sorted from them (not recorded which). The receptors shown here come from a man aged 18 to 30 who had mild COVID-19 (a few samples of this study predate the infection). Cell type and time point are not known. CDR3s include the opening cysteine and the closing phenylalanine or tryptophan. D genes are given only for firm matches.

v_gene	d_gene	j_gene	CDR3aa
TRBV18	TRBD2	TRBJ2-3	CASSQTSTSGITGDTQYF
TRBV2	TRBD2	TRBJ2-3	CASSEAPTSRDTQYF
TRBV30	NA	TRBJ1-5	CAWTPGGRFNQPQHF
TRBV25-1	NA	TRBJ2-3	CASSALAGRYVLDTQYF
TRBV24-1	NA	TRBJ1-5	CATSEAGRIQPQHF
TRBV6-5	TRBD1	TRBJ2-7	CASSRDSLAYEQYF
TRBV5-1	TRBD2	TRBJ2-5	CASSWVSAGEETQYF
TRBV7-8	NA	TRBJ2-3	CASSPQIVSTDTQYF
TRBV11-3	NA	TRBJ2-1	CASSLEPLGEQFF
TRBV7-8	TRBD2	TRBJ2-3	CASRRPSGRADTQYF
TRBV10-3	NA	TRBJ2-2	CAISESQTGGTGELFF
TRBV4-1	NA	TRBJ1-6	CASSQGKQSSYNSPLHF
TRBV5-5	TRBD1	TRBJ2-6	CASSFSGTGVAGANVLTF
TRBV2	NA	TRBJ2-3	CASSVDFTSTDTQYF
TRBV11-2	NA	TRBJ2-3	CASSPAAGSSTDTQYF
TRBV12-3/TRBV12-4	NA	TRBJ1-6	CASSLKGLNSPLHF
TRBV4-2	NA	TRBJ2-6	CASSQVSGANVLTF
TRBV4-2	NA	TRBJ1-6	CASSQVGGRSVGGYSHLHF
TRBV5-1	NA	TRBJ1-2	CASSLKGEPYGYTF
TRBV7-8	TRBD2	TRBJ2-5	CASSSRLAGGQETQYF
TRBV5-1	NA	TRBJ1-2	CASSLAVTGYGYTF
TRBV7-9	NA	TRBJ2-2	CASSPSNTGELFF
TRBV5-1	NA	TRBJ2-5	CASSFLGEETQYF
TRBV18	TRBD1	TRBJ2-7	CASSRSGGPYEQYF
TRBV5-1	TRBD2	TRBJ2-1	CASSFGLAGDYNEQFF
TRBV2	TRBD1	TRBJ1-1	CAGAGQGATEAFF
TRBV7-4	TRBD1	TRBJ2-7	CARAGGCEQYF
TRBV7-9	NA	TRBJ2-5	CASSLGSGMETQYF
TRBV12-3/TRBV12-4	NA	TRBJ2-1	CASRGLGYEQFF
TRBV7-3	NA	TRBJ2-3	CASSFGTGPDTQYF
TRBV2	TRBD1	TRBJ1-2	CASSGDRASGYTF
TRBV6-6	NA	TRBJ2-3	CASSYYGQDTDTQYF
TRBV20-1	NA	TRBJ2-6	CSAPGPSGANVLTF
TRBV11-3	NA	TRBJ2-5	CASSLDHANRAQYF
TRBV28	NA	TRBJ2-2	CASSLAGRNTGELFF
TRBV4-3	NA	TRBJ1-3	CASSQGVSGNTIYF
TRBV6-2/TRBV6-3	NA	TRBJ2-5	CASSYKEETQYF
TRBV9	NA	TRBJ1-2	CASTAGPADYGYTF
TRBV5-1	NA	TRBJ2-2	CASRPTDSYTGELFF
TRBV5-1	NA	TRBJ1-3	CASSLLNSGNTIYF
TRBV4-1	TRBD1	TRBJ1-1	CASSQEGQGATWTEAFF